Described below is a single T cell receptor beta chain sequence and its context. This record comes from a study of cytomegalovirus exposure and HLA in healthy donors. Study in general: Inside one of the first data releases sat around 86 million unique TCRs taken from HLA-typed donors.

The PCR was carried out with 60 Vbeta primers and 13 Jbeta primers. Sequencing was performed with immunoSEQ multiplex PCR; in TCRdb, only in-frame clones are kept and a portion is missing. The profile covers just under 250,000 clones, with 82% appearing a single time and 5.4% taken by the ten largest. V lost 6 bases to trimming and J lost 3 bases, with 12 bases between them. The CDR3 loop spans 13 amino acids. Looked up from germline, CDR1 is SQVTM and CDR2 is ANQGSEA. The sequenced sample consisted of PBMCs. The TCR sequence derives from a woman aged 40 to 50 in good health and CMV-seropositive. The chain joins TRBV29-1 to TRBJ2-1; TRBD2 might be the D (5 bases). CDR3 in DNA: TGCAGCGTGGCCTTCCGGGACTACAATGAGCAGTTCTTC. Translation gives CSVAFRDYNEQFF.